What follows is one TCR beta chain and its context. Its specificity is not known. These data belong to a study of OX40 agonist ivuxolimab in advanced cancers. Across the study: Dose-escalation patients had hepatocellular carcinoma, melanoma, renal cell or head and neck cancer. Partial responses occurred in three patients (one hepatocellular carcinoma, two cutaneous melanoma).

Germline-derived CDR1 and CDR2 are SGHAT and FQDESV (reference sequence). This CDR3 has 15 amino acids. The ends lost 3 bases at V and 3 bases at J; junction bases unmatched: 7. The assay was immunoSEQ multiplex PCR, and TCRdb's table has in-frame clones only and misses some. This sample has 21,000 or so clones, with roughly 83% found just once. General study results and limits: On average, a greater number of expanded clones characterised CD8+ T cells relative to CD4+.

The TCR was taken from an adult with an advanced solid tumor such as melanoma, head and neck, liver or kidney cancer. V usage is TRBV11-1 and J usage is TRBJ2-7, with 8 bases fitting TRBD2. This specimen was CD4+ or CD8+ T cells sorted from blood, taken in a trial of the OX40 agonist ivuxolimab. CDR3 DNA sequence: TGTGCCAGCAGCTTGATGACTAGCGCATTCTACGAGCAGTACTTC. Its translation is CASSLMTSAFYEQYF.